Listed below are T cell receptor beta chains from one sample, sequenced in a study of PD-L1 blockade in urothelial cancer. The table came from immunoSEQ multiplex PCR; TCRdb's copy has only in-frame clones and leaves some out. The sample has about 130,000 clones, roughly 83% seen once. Sequencing was performed on PBMCs, taken around atezolizumab (anti-PD-L1) treatment. The receptor set was obtained from a man in his forties or fifties with urothelial cancer. The CDR3 runs from the conserved cysteine through the conserved F or W. D genes are given only for firm matches. Not every row has a clone size; where given, it reads once, few, many or a size class.

-	15	TRBV19	TRBJ2-5	TRBD1	TGTGCCAGTAGCGCGACAGGGGGTGACCAAGAGACCCAGTACTTC	CASSATGGDQETQYF
few	17	TRBV4-1	TRBJ2-2	-	TGCGCCAGCAGCCAAGAAAGCAATAGCGTTAACACCGGGGAGCTGTTTTTT	CASSQESNSVNTGELFF
-	13	TRBV18	TRBJ1-1	-	TGTGCCAGCTCACCACAGGGAGACACTGAAGCTTTCTTT	CASSPQGDTEAFF
-	15	TRBV18	TRBJ2-7	TRBD1	TGTGCCAGCTCACCACCTTCGGGACAGGGGAACGAGCAGTACTTC	CASSPPSGQGNEQYF
once	16	TRBV6-5	TRBJ1-2	TRBD1	TGTGCCAGCAGTTCTCTATCGACAGGGAGGTACGATGGCTACACCTTC	CASSSLSTGRYDGYTF
few	14	TRBV6-1	TRBJ1-5	TRBD1	TGTGCCAGCAAGGGGGAGACAGGGGGTCAGCCCCAGCATTTT	CASKGETGGQPQHF
-	14	TRBV5-6	TRBJ2-7	TRBD1	TGTGCCAGCAGCTGGGGCAGGGGGCCCTACGAGCAGTACTTC	CASSWGRGPYEQYF
-	16	TRBV28	TRBJ2-3	TRBD2	TGTGCCAGCAGTTTCCCCCAATTCGCGGGAGGTCTAACGCAGTATTTT	CASSFPQFAGGLTQYF
-	14	TRBV28	TRBJ2-3	TRBD2	TGTGCCAGCAGTTCCCCGACTAGCTTAAATACGCAGTATTTT	CASSSPTSLNTQYF
-	13	TRBV4-1	TRBJ1-1	TRBD1	TGCGCCAGCAGCCAAGGGACAGGCGGTAGAGCTTTCTTT	CASSQGTGGRAFF
-	15	TRBV7-9	TRBJ2-3	TRBD2	TGTGCCAGCAGCCCCCCCGCGGGAGTCACAGATACGCAGTATTTT	CASSPPAGVTDTQYF
-	15	TRBV19	TRBJ1-5	-	TGTGCCAGTAGTAGAGGGAAGGATAGCAATCAGCCCCAGCATTTT	CASSRGKDSNQPQHF
few	11	TRBV20-1	TRBJ2-7	-	TGCAGTGCTAGCCTCAGAGGGGAGCAGTACTTC	CSASLRGEQYF
-	15	TRBV27	TRBJ2-2	-	TGTGCCAGCAGTTTAGGGACATCGGGCACCGGGGAGCTGTTTTTT	CASSLGTSGTGELFF
-	14	TRBV5-5	TRBJ2-7	TRBD2	TGTGCCAGCAGCTTGCAGGGAGGGGTGGACGAGCAGTACTTC	CASSLQGGVDEQYF
-	15	TRBV7-3	TRBJ2-7	TRBD2	TGTGCCAGCAGCTTAGGTATCCTAGCGGAAAACGAGCAGTACTTC	CASSLGILAENEQYF
-	14	TRBV11-2	TRBJ1-2	TRBD1	TGTGCCAGCAGCTTAGGGGGGACAGAAAATGGCTACACCTTC	CASSLGGTENGYTF
-	10	TRBV20-1	TRBJ2-1	-	TGCAGTGCTCTTCCGGGAGAGCAGTTCTTC	CSALPGEQFF
-	14	TRBV6-1	TRBJ2-3	-	TGTGCCAGCACCGGGACTTACAGCACAGATACGCAGTATTTT	CASTGTYSTDTQYF
-	13	TRBV10-3	TRBJ2-1	-	TGTGCCATCAGTGCGTCAGGAGAAGTGGAGCAGTTCTTC	CAISASGEVEQFF
-	13	TRBV6-4	TRBJ2-5	TRBD1	TGTGCCAGCAGTGAGGACAGGGGGCAGACCCAGTACTTC	CASSEDRGQTQYF
-	14	TRBV2	TRBJ1-1	TRBD1	TGTGCCAGGTCGACAGGGGGCAGATACACTGAAGCTTTCTTT	CARSTGGRYTEAFF
-	17	TRBV18	TRBJ2-1	-	TGTGCCAGCTCACTACTCGTCCTAGACCCGGGAAACAATGAGCAGTTCTTC	CASSLLVLDPGNNEQFF
-	15	TRBV5-1	TRBJ2-2	TRBD1	TGCGCCAGCAGCTTAGGGGGCTCGAACACCGGGGAGCTGTTTTTT	CASSLGGSNTGELFF
-	18	TRBV7-8	TRBJ2-7	TRBD2	TGTGCCAGCAGCGCCTCGACTAGCGGGGCATTGGTTTCCTACGAGCAGTACTTC	CASSASTSGALVSYEQYF
few	18	TRBV4-1	TRBJ2-7	TRBD2	TGCGCCAGCAGCCAAGAACTCCCGCTTGCAGCGGGAGGAGGCGAGCAGTACTTC	CASSQELPLAAGGGEQYF
-	16	TRBV5-1	TRBJ2-5	TRBD2	TGCGCCAGCAGCCAAAGGACTAGTCTTGGTCAAGAGACCCAGTACTTC	CASSQRTSLGQETQYF
-	15	TRBV4-1	TRBJ2-1	TRBD2	TGCGCCTCGGGGGTGTCGGGCGGGAGCTACAATGAGCAGTTCTTC	CASGVSGGSYNEQFF
-	14	TRBV19	TRBJ1-2	TRBD1	TGTGCCAGTAGTAGAGAGACAGGGCGCTATGGCTACACCTTC	CASSRETGRYGYTF
few	11	TRBV25-1	TRBJ2-3	-	TGTGCCAGCAGTGATAGCGGTACGCAGTATTTT	CASSDSGTQYF
-	14	TRBV18	TRBJ2-5	-	TGTGCCAGCTCACCCGCGACTACCCAAGAGACCCAGTACTTC	CASSPATTQETQYF
-	20	TRBV10-3	TRBJ2-6	TRBD1	TGTGCCATCAGTGAGTCGCGGACAGGGAAAACACGAACTGGGGCCAACGTCCTGACTTTC	CAISESRTGKTRTGANVLTF
once	17	TRBV5-5	TRBJ2-3	TRBD1	TGTGCCAGCAGCCGCTACCTGACAGGGGCGAGGACAGATACGCAGTATTTT	CASSRYLTGARTDTQYF
-	16	TRBV7-2	TRBJ1-2	-	TGTGCCAGCAGCTTAGGGGCGGGGGGCGGTCGGAATGGCTACACCTTC	CASSLGAGGGRNGYTF
-	14	TRBV19	TRBJ2-7	TRBD2	TGTGCCAGTAGTATTAGCGGGAGGGTTTACGAGCAGTACTTC	CASSISGRVYEQYF
-	15	TRBV7-9	TRBJ2-7	TRBD2	TGTGCCAGCACCGCGGGAGGCTTGTTCTCCTACGAGCAGTACTTC	CASTAGGLFSYEQYF
-	12	TRBV7-2	TRBJ2-3	-	TGTGCCAGCAGCTTCCTGCGAGATACGCAGTATTTT	CASSFLRDTQYF
-	15	TRBV11-2	TRBJ2-3	TRBD2	TGTGCCAGCAGCCCACTAGCGGGAGGCAGAGATACGCAGTATTTT	CASSPLAGGRDTQYF
-	17	TRBV2	TRBJ1-6	-	TGTGCCAGCAGCGTGAGGTCCCCGAGCTCCTATAATTCACCCCTCCACTTT	CASSVRSPSSYNSPLHF
-	13	TRBV18	TRBJ1-4	TRBD1	TGTGCCAGCTCCGTGGGACAGCCGGAAAAACTGTTTTTT	CASSVGQPEKLFF
-	16	TRBV2	TRBJ2-3	-	TGTGCCAGCAGGATCCCGGGACGCTTCAGGGGAGATACGCAGTATTTT	CASRIPGRFRGDTQYF
once	11	TRBV27	TRBJ1-1	-	TGTGCCAGCAGTCAGCGGAACGAAGCTTTCTTT	CASSQRNEAFF
-	13	TRBV2	TRBJ1-1	TRBD1	TGTGCCAGCAACCCCGGGACAGACACTGAAGCTTTCTTT	CASNPGTDTEAFF
few	14	TRBV5-1	TRBJ1-4	-	TGCGCCAGCAGCTTTGGCTCTTCTAATGAAAAACTGTTTTTT	CASSFGSSNEKLFF
-	15	TRBV18	TRBJ2-7	-	TGTGCCAGCTCACCACCGGGACTCAAGTCAGGCGAGCAGTACTTC	CASSPPGLKSGEQYF
few	16	TRBV15	TRBJ1-4	TRBD1	TGTGCCACCAGCAGAGAAGGGGACAGCCTTAATGAAAAACTGTTTTTT	CATSREGDSLNEKLFF
-	16	TRBV9	TRBJ2-1	TRBD2	TGTGCCAGCAGCGTAGGGGGTCTAGCGGGACACAATGAGCAGTTCTTC	CASSVGGLAGHNEQFF
-	14	TRBV6-5	TRBJ2-7	TRBD2	TGTGCCAGCAGTCACTCTAGCGGGAGCTACGAGCAGTACTTC	CASSHSSGSYEQYF
-	17	TRBV28	TRBJ2-7	TRBD2	TGTGCCAGCAGTTCGCGGACTAGCGGACCCATTAACTACGAGCAGTACTTC	CASSSRTSGPINYEQYF
-	14	TRBV27	TRBJ1-5	-	TGTGCCAGCAGTTTCCGGGGGATAAATCAGCCCCAGCATTTT	CASSFRGINQPQHF
once	15	TRBV4-1	TRBJ2-1	TRBD1	TGCGCCAGCAGCCAAGCCGGACAGGGGGTGAGTGAGCAGTTCTTC	CASSQAGQGVSEQFF
many	14	TRBV5-1	TRBJ1-3	-	TGCGCCAGCAGCTTGGAGGACAGCCTGTCCACCATATATTTT	CASSLEDSLSTIYF
-	17	TRBV28	TRBJ2-7	TRBD2	TGTGCCAGCAGTTCCGGGACTAGCGGGAGTTCTGGCTACGAGCAGTACTTC	CASSSGTSGSSGYEQYF
-	15	TRBV6-6	TRBJ2-3	-	TGTGCCAGCAGTTACTCGAGTGGGGCCTCACATACGCAGTATTTT	CASSYSSGASHTQYF